There are a few counts of the clone carrying this T cell receptor beta chain. Its antigen is unidentified. This entry belongs to a study of T-cell memory formation after mild COVID-19. In the study overall: Most TCR clusters belonged to a single donor. Broader study findings: The study found contracting CD4+ clones mainly in CM and EM and contracting CD8+ clones in EMRA.

TCRdb re-called the 5' RACE reads through MiXCR, storing one row per CDR3 protein. The table shows roughly 200,000 distinct CDR3 sequences, with about 21% occurring only once. Germline V gene lookup returns CDR1 SEHNR and CDR2 FQNEAQ (reference sequence). The CDR3 is 12 amino acids. V lost 5 bases and J 6 bases, leaving 7 bases between the germline ends. The chain has TRBV7-9 and TRBJ2-2, with no clear D. Material for sequencing was PBMCs or a T cell subset sorted from them (not recorded which). The receptor was derived from an adult woman who had mild COVID-19 (a few samples of this study predate the infection). Cell type and time point are not known. CDR3 nucleotide sequence: TGTGCCAGCAGCGGTCAGGCCGGGGAGCTGTTTTTT. Its translation: CASSGQAGELFF. Supplemented by reference TRBV7-9 and TRBJ2-2, the full variable domain reads DTGVSQNPRHKITKRGQNVTFRCDPISEHNRLYWYRQTLGQGPEFLTYFQNEAQLEKSRLLSDRFSAERPKGSFSTLEIQRTEQGDSAMYLCASSGQAGELFFGEGSRLTVL.